The 16 T cell receptor beta chains in this list originate from one sample, sequenced in a study of T cells of healthy individuals (dated 2018 in TCRdb). The library was produced with 5' RACE. The sequencer listed for this sample is Illumina MiSeq. Using fastp trimming at Q25 and MiXCR clonotype assembly, TCRdb reanalyzed the public sequencing data and kept in-frame beta chains. Here each entry gathers all rows of one CDR3 protein and keeps the most common genes and DNA. The table for this sample lists about 96,000 distinct CDR3 sequences; approximately 15% of them were counted only once. The ten biggest clones cover around 6.4% of the sample. Receptors were obtained from a human donor in good health.

This chain joins TRBV6-2 or TRBV6-3 and TRBJ1-2; perhaps TRBD1 as D (5 bases). The germline CDR1 and CDR2 sequences are MNHEY and SVGEGT. This CDR3 is built from 14 residues. V gave up 2 bases and J gave up 3 bases, with 10 bases separating them. The CDR3 reads CASSYGGEDYGYTF. The CDR3 region has the DNA TGTGCCAGCAGTTACGGAGGGGAGGACTATGGCTACACCTTC.

This clonotype came up many times. The DNA of the CDR3 is TGCGCCAGCAGCCCAGGGGCAGGGCGGGACGAAAAACTGTTTTTT. Residues: CASSPGAGRDEKLFF. The chain has TRBV4-3 and TRBJ1-4; D might be TRBD1 (6 bases). There are 15 residues in the CDR3. Trimming stripped 4 bases from V and 8 bases from J, with 17 bases between. CDR1 and CDR2 from the germline V gene are LGHNA and YSLEER.

The table lists this clonotype with a few counts. The rearrangement links TRBV2 to TRBJ2-6; 9 bases are shared with TRBD1. The V and J ends lost 3 bases and 0 bases, in that order; junction bases with no gene match: 6. This CDR3 spans 18 amino acids. The germline CDR1 and CDR2 sequences are SNHLY and FYNNEI. Written as DNA, the CDR3 is TGTGCCAGCAGTGAGAGGACAGGGGCGGACTCTGGGGCCAACGTCCTGACTTTC. It translates to CASSERTGADSGANVLTF.

There are many counts of this clonotype. This chain connects TRBV3-1 to TRBJ1-6; possible D gene TRBD1, 6 bases. V was cut by 8 bases and J by 9 bases, with 14 bases left in between. This CDR3 contains 13 residues. Germline V gene sequence: CDR1 LGHDT, CDR2 YNNKEL (reference sequence). CDR3 amino acids: CASPGAWSSPLHF. The CDR3 region has the DNA TGTGCCAGCCCGGGGGCGTGGAGTTCACCCCTCCACTTT. The variable domain in full, completed from reference TRBV3-1 and TRBJ1-6, reads DTAVSQTPKYLVTQMGNDKSIKCEQNLGHDTMYWYKQDSKKFLKIMFSYNNKELIINETVPNRFSPKSPDKAHLNLHINSLELGDSAVYFCASPGAWSSPLHFGNGTRLTVT.

The chain employs TRBV10-2 and TRBJ2-2; D is ambiguous. This CDR3 is built from 16 residues. Germline CDR1 is WSHSY and CDR2 is SAAADI. The ends were cut back, 3 bases at V and 6 bases at J, with 17 bases in the middle. The CDR3 spells CASSEFVYPDPGELFF. The CDR3, as DNA: TGCGCCAGCAGTGAATTCGTTTACCCTGACCCCGGGGAGCTGTTTTTT.

The table lists this clonotype with a few counts. This chain uses TRBV5-1 with TRBJ1-3; D gene ambiguous. The CDR3 length is 14 residues. From germline, CDR1 is SGHRS and CDR2 YFSETQ. The ends were cut back, 4 bases at V and 0 bases at J, with 8 bases in the middle. CDR3 loop: CASSGGYSGNTIYF. The CDR3 DNA reads as TGCGCCAGCAGCGGAGGGTACTCTGGAAACACCATATATTTT.

This clonotype was counted between two and nine times. This chain connects TRBV4-2 to TRBJ2-5; TRBD1 is a possible D gene (6 bases). This CDR3 spans 15 amino acids. CDR1 and CDR2 (germline): LGHNA, YNFKEQ. Trimming left V 1 base short and J 5 bases short, with 14 bases between. Here the CDR3 DNA reads TGTGCCAGCAGCCAAGGCAACAGGGCTGGGGAGACCCAGTACTTC. Translated, it gives CASSQGNRAGETQYF.

At least ten counts were recorded for this clonotype. The J gene is TRBJ1-5, the V gene TRBV7-2; 8 positions match TRBD1. Trimming at V came to 3 bases and at J to 4 bases, leaving 8 bases not matched to a gene. The CDR3 consists of 16 residues. Germline V lookup: CDR1 SGHTA, CDR2 FQGNSA. The CDR3 loop reads CASSLNSGQANQPQHF. DNA of the CDR3: TGTGCCAGCAGCTTGAACTCGGGACAGGCGAATCAGCCCCAGCATTTT.

In this sample, this clonotype turned up a few times. The chain uses TRBV7-2 and TRBJ2-3; D unresolved. Germline CDR1 is SGHTA and CDR2 is FQGNSA. The CDR3 is made up of 15 amino acids. The germline V and J ends were trimmed by 0 bases and 2 bases, with 9 bases remaining between them. The CDR3 bases are TGTGCCAGCAGCTTAGCGTGGGCTCCCACAGATACGCAGTATTTT. Translating it yields CASSLAWAPTDTQYF. Using reference TRBV7-2 and TRBJ2-3 for the parts outside the CDR3, the full variable domain is GAGVSQSPSNKVTEKGKDVELRCDPISGHTALYWYRQSLGQGLEFLIYFQGNSAPDKSGLPSDRFSAERTGGSVSTLTIQRTQQEDSAVYLCASSLAWAPTDTQYFGPGTRLTVL.

The chain employs TRBV29-1 and TRBJ2-3, with D unresolved. Trimming stripped 3 bases from V and 2 bases from J, with 6 bases between. Germline lookup yields CDR1 SQVTM and CDR2 ANQGSEA. CDR3 size: 12 residues. This CDR3 reads CSVERPTDTQYF. The CDR3 DNA follows: TGCAGCGTTGAGAGGCCCACAGATACGCAGTATTTT.

This clonotype was recorded many times. CDR3 sequence (DNA): TGTGCCAGCGGAGGGACAGAGACCCAGTACTTC. Its protein product is CASGGTETQYF. V gene TRBV28 combines with J gene TRBJ2-5; perhaps TRBD2 as D (6 bases). V lost 8 bases and J lost 4, with 8 bases in between. The length of the CDR3 is 11 residues. The germline V gene encodes CDR1 MDHEN and CDR2 SYDVKM.

For the CDR3, the DNA is TGTGCCATCAGGGGGGAGGACGGAAGCACAGATACGCAGTATTTT. Its protein is CAIRGEDGSTDTQYF. V is TRBV10-3 and J is TRBJ2-3, with TRBD2 as a possible D gene (6 bases). The germline V and J ends were trimmed by 6 bases and 0 bases, with 13 bases remaining between them. This CDR3 is built from 15 residues. Germline V gives CDR1 ENHRY, CDR2 SYGVKD.

In this sample, this clonotype turned up many times. The rearrangement links TRBV20-1 to TRBJ1-5; D unresolved. The CDR3 is made up of 11 amino acids. Trimming shortened V by 1 base and J by 9 bases, and 7 bases separated the two germline ends. From germline, CDR1 is DFQATT and CDR2 SNEGSKA (reference sequence). The CDR3 DNA reads as TGCAGTGCTAGAGGTGGCGCGCCCCAGCATTTT. Its translation: CSARGGAPQHF.

This clonotype has a count of ten or more. The CDR3 reads CSARGRPSYEQYF. DNA of the CDR3: TGCAGTGCTAGGGGACGGCCCTCCTACGAGCAGTACTTC. J is TRBJ2-7 and V is TRBV20-1, with D tentatively TRBD1 or TRBD2 (5 bases each). The CDR3 runs 13 residues. CDR1 and CDR2 (germline): DFQATT, SNEGSKA (reference sequence). The V and J ends lost 3 bases and 0 bases respectively, with 9 bases between them.

The sample holds many counts of this clonotype. The chain links TRBV5-5 to TRBJ2-1; D is unresolved. The CDR3 runs to 15 residues. CDR1 and CDR2 (germline): SGHKS, YYEKEE (reference sequence). V was trimmed by 1 base and J by 2 bases, leaving 10 bases between them. The CDR3 reads CASSLMDPAYNEQFF. CDR3 nucleotide sequence: TGTGCCAGCAGCTTGATGGATCCAGCCTACAATGAGCAGTTCTTC.

The chain is built from TRBV27 and TRBJ1-5; D is unresolved. The CDR3 runs 14 residues. Germline values: CDR1 MNHEY, CDR2 SMNVEV (reference sequence). The V end lost 2 bases, the J end lost 5 bases, and 10 bases lay between the germline ends. CDR3: CASSLAGMDQPQHF. The CDR3 DNA reads as TGTGCCAGCAGTTTAGCGGGGATGGATCAGCCCCAGCATTTT.